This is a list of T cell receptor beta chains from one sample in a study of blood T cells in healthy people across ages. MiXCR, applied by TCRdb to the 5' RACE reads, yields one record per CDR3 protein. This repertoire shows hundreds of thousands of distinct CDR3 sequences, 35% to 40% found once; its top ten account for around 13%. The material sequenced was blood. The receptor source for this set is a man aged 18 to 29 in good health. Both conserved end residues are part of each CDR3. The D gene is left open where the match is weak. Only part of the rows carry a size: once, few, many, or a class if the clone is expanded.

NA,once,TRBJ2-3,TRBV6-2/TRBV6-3,CASKILSAGHADTQYF,TGTGCCAGCAAGATCCTTTCAGCGGGCCATGCAGATACGCAGTATTTT
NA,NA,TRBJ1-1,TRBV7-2,CASSLAWGRTSGEAFF,TGTGCCAGCAGCTTAGCTTGGGGACGGACAAGCGGGGAAGCTTTCTTT
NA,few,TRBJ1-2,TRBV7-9,CASSLKTGPNYGYTF,TGTGCCAGCAGCCTAAAGACGGGCCCTAACTATGGCTACACCTTC
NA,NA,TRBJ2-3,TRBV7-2,CASSLVADAGTDTQYF,TGTGCCAGCAGCTTAGTTGCGGACGCAGGCACAGATACGCAGTATTTT
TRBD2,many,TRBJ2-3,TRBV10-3,CAISGKTSGADTQYF,TGTGCCATCAGCGGCAAGACTAGCGGGGCAGATACGCAGTATTTT
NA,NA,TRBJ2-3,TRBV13,CASSLGTPDTDTQYF,TGTGCCAGCAGCTTAGGGACACCTGACACAGATACGCAGTATTTT
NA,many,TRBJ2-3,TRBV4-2,CASSQGGGGASTDTQYF,TGTGCCAGCAGCCAAGGGGGTGGCGGAGCTAGCACAGATACGCAGTATTTT
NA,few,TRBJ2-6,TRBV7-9,CASPARTSSQASGANVLTF,TGTGCCAGCCCAGCAAGGACAAGCTCGCAAGCCTCTGGGGCCAACGTCCTGACTTTC
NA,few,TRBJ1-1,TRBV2,CASSERGGEAFF,TGTGCCAGCAGTGAAAGGGGGGGTGAAGCTTTCTTT
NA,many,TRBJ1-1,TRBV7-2,CASSLYAGENTEAFF,TGTGCCAGCAGCTTATATGCGGGGGAGAACACTGAAGCTTTCTTT
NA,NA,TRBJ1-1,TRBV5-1,CASRMRGNTEAFF,TGCGCCAGCAGAATGCGGGGTAACACTGAAGCTTTCTTT
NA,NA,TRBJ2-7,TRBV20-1,CSAREEPGVPYEQYF,TGCAGTGCTAGAGAAGAGCCGGGGGTCCCCTACGAGCAGTACTTC
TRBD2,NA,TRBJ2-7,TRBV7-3,CASSSLSGSSYNEQYF,TGTGCCAGCAGCTCCCTTAGCGGGAGCTCCTACAATGAGCAGTACTTC
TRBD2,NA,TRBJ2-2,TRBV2,CASSDSGGGNTGELFF,TGTGCCAGCAGTGATTCGGGCGGGGGGAACACCGGGGAGCTGTTTTTT
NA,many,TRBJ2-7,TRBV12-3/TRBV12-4,CASSSPRNEQYF,TGTGCCAGCAGTTCCCCCAGGAACGAGCAGTACTTC
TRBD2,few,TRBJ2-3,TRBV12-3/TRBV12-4,CASSEGLDTDTQYF,TGTGCCAGCAGTGAGGGACTAGACACAGATACGCAGTATTTT
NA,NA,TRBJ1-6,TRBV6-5,CASTPVGAYNSPPHF,TGTGCCAGCACCCCCGTCGGCGCCTATAATTCACCCCCCCACTTT
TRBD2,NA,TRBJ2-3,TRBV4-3,CASSQGGLVGTDTQYF,TGCGCCAGCAGCCAAGGGGGACTAGTGGGCACAGATACGCAGTATTTT
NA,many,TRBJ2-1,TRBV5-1,CASSLADEQFF,TGCGCCAGCAGCTTGGCCGATGAGCAGTTCTTC
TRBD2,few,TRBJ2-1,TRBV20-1,CSAAGTSVNEQFF,TGCAGTGCTGCCGGGACTAGCGTCAATGAGCAGTTCTTC
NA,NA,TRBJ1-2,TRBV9,CASSADGYNYGYTF,TGTGCCAGCAGTGCGGACGGATACAACTATGGCTACACCTTC
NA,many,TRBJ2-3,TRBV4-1,CASSQDRFGGPADTQYF,TGCGCCAGCAGCCAAGATAGGTTCGGGGGCCCCGCAGATACGCAGTATTTT
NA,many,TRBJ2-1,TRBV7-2,CASSEDTSPYNEQFF,TGTGCCAGCAGCGAGGACACAAGCCCTTACAATGAGCAGTTCTTC
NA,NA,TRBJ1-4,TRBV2,CASSWDPAANEKLFF,TGTGCCAGCAGTTGGGACCCGGCGGCTAATGAAAAACTGTTTTTT
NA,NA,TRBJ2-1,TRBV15,CATSRDWGDLNEQFF,TGTGCCACCAGCAGAGATTGGGGCGACCTCAATGAGCAGTTCTTC
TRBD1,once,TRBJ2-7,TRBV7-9,CVSSKNGTVSYEQYF,TGTGTCAGCAGCAAAAACGGGACAGTCTCCTACGAGCAGTACTTC
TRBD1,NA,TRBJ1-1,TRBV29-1,CSVVAGTGAMNTEAFF,TGCAGCGTTGTGGCCGGGACAGGGGCGATGAACACTGAAGCTTTCTTT
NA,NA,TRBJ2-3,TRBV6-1,CASGRVITDTQYF,TGTGCCAGCGGACGGGTTATCACAGATACGCAGTATTTT
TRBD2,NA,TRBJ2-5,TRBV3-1,CASSASQRGSGEQYF,TGTGCCAGCAGTGCAAGCCAGCGGGGAAGCGGTGAGCAGTACTTC
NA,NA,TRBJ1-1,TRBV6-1,CANGGANTEAFF,TGTGCCAACGGTGGGGCGAACACTGAAGCTTTCTTT
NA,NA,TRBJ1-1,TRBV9,CASSANIVGQANSEAFF,TGTGCCAGCAGCGCAAATATTGTCGGGCAGGCGAACTCTGAAGCTTTCTTT
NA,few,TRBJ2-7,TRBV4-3,CASSQEYSYEQYF,TGCGCCAGCAGCCAAGAATACAGCTACGAGCAGTACTTC
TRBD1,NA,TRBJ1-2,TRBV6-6,CASNPGQGNYGYTF,TGTGCCAGCAACCCGGGACAGGGGAACTATGGCTACACCTTC
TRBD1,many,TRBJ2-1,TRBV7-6,CASSPDRGTNEQFF,TGTGCCAGCAGCCCGGACAGGGGGACCAATGAGCAGTTCTTC
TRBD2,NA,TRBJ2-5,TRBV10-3,CASNGGGGLEETQYF,TGTGCCTCCAACGGCGGGGGGGGCCTTGAGGAGACCCAGTACTTC
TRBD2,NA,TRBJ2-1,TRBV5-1,CASSLQEGGNNEQFF,TGCGCCAGCAGCTTGCAAGAGGGAGGGAACAATGAGCAGTTCTTC
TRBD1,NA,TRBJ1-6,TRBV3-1,CASSVGQGSSPLHF,TGTGCCAGCAGCGTGGGACAGGGCAGTTCACCCCTCCACTTT
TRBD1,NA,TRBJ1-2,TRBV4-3,CASSQDPRGQGACGYTF,TGCGCCAGCAGCCAAGATCCCCGGGGGCAGGGGGCTTGTGGCTACACCTTC
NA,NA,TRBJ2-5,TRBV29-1,CSVAGGAGQETQYF,TGCAGCGTTGCAGGGGGGGCAGGACAAGAGACCCAGTACTTC
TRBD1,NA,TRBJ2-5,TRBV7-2,CGTGDNEQYF,TGTGGAACAGGGGACAATGAGCAGTACTTC
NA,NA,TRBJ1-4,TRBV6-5,CASRRPGSSEKLFF,TGTGCCAGCAGGCGCCCGGGCTCATCTGAAAAACTGTTTTTT
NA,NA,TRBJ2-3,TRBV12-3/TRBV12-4,CASSPFGQPTDTQYF,TGTGCCAGCAGTCCCTTTGGACAGCCCACAGATACGCAGTATTTT